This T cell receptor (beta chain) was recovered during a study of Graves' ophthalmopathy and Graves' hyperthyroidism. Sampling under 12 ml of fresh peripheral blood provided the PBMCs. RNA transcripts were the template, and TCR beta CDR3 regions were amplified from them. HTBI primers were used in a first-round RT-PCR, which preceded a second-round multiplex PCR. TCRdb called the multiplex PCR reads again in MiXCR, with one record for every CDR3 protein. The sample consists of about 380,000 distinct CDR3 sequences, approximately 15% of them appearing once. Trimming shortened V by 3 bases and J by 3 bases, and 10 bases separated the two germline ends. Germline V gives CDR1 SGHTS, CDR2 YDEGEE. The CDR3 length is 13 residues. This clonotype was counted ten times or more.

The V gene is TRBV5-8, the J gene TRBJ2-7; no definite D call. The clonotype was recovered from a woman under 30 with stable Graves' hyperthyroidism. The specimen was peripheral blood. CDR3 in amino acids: CASSSTDFYEQYF. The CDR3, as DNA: TGTGCCAGCAGCTCTACAGATTTCTACGAGCAGTACTTC.